Below, 26 T cell receptor beta chains from the same sample are listed, as sequenced in a study of T cell repertoires in cytomegalovirus infection. TCRdb reanalysed the reads using MiXCR and keeps one entry per CDR3 protein. The repertoire includes some 920,000 distinct CDR3 sequences, roughly 30% of them detected once, and 11% to 15% sits in the top ten. These TCRs are of unknown antigen specificity. The material was cultured CD8+ T cells from PBMCs, obtained from culture after CMV antigen stimulation. These receptors were obtained from a human donor in good health (CMV status not recorded). Some clones in this sample may be carry-over from other donors' samples.

The chain combines TRBV12-3 or TRBV12-4 with TRBJ2-2; 7 bases match TRBD2. CDR3 length equals 15 residues. J was trimmed by 7 bases and V by 6 bases; bases with no gene match: 11. The CDR3 region is CASSPASGEGGELFF. Written as DNA, the CDR3 is TGTGCCAGCAGCCCCGCGAGCGGGGAGGGCGGGGAGCTGTTTTTT.

This clonotype came up a few times. The rearrangement joins TRBV7-9 to TRBJ1-5; no firm D call. V lost 5 bases and J 3 bases, leaving 5 bases between the germline ends. Germline lookup yields CDR1 SEHNR and CDR2 FQNEAQ (reference sequence). The CDR3 covers 12 residues. The CDR3 loop reads CASSPINQPQHF. CDR3 coding DNA: TGTGCCAGCAGCCCAATCAATCAGCCCCAGCATTTT.

The chain links TRBV6-5 to TRBJ1-6; possibly TRBD1 for D (5 bases). This CDR3 has 20 amino acids. The V end was cut by 2 bases, the J end by 0 bases, with 20 bases between. Germline-derived CDR1 and CDR2 are MNHEY and SVGAGI. CDR3 in amino acids: CASSYGGPVLPNSYNSPLHF. The CDR3 DNA is TGTGCCAGCAGTTACGGGGGACCTGTCCTCCCGAACTCCTATAATTCACCCCTCCACTTT.

This clonotype was recorded many times. V usage is TRBV7-8 and J usage is TRBJ1-5; the D gene is possibly TRBD1 (5 bases). CDR1 is SGHVS, CDR2 FQNEAQ, per germline. This CDR3 comprises 16 residues. The ends were cut back, 5 bases at V and 6 bases at J, with 20 bases in the middle. The CDR3 DNA reads as TGTGCCAGCAGCGCGCACCGGGACCTGAACACTCAGCCCCAGCATTTT. It translates to CASSAHRDLNTQPQHF.

The rearrangement uses TRBV18 and TRBJ2-7; D possibly corresponds to TRBD2 (6 bases). The CDR3 length is 16 residues. Germline assignment: CDR1 KGHSH and CDR2 LQKENI. Trimming pared 4 bases from V and 0 bases from J, leaving 16 bases between. CDR3 sequence (DNA): TGTGCCAGCTCACTTGGGGGGACTTTGAGCTCCTACGAGCAGTACGTC. Protein sequence: CASSLGGTLSSYEQYV.

The chain recombines TRBV13 with TRBJ2-5, with no clear D. V was shortened by 2 bases and J by 2 bases, with 9 bases between the two germline ends. The CDR3 is 14 residues long. Germline-derived CDR1 and CDR2 are PRHDT and FYEKMQ (reference sequence). CDR3: CASSLKVLQETQYF. The CDR3 DNA reads TGTGCCAGCAGCTTAAAGGTTCTGCAAGAGACCCAGTACTTC.

This clonotype was observed at least ten times. This chain uses TRBV7-2 with TRBJ1-6; 7 bases are shared with TRBD1. Losses at the gene ends were 0 bases for V and 10 bases for J; bases not matched to a gene: 9. This CDR3 has 16 amino acids. Per the germline V gene, CDR1 is SGHTA and CDR2 is FQGNSA. The CDR3 DNA sequence: TGTGCCAGCAGCTTAGCACGACAGGGAGGCCACTCACCCCTCCACTTT. It translates to CASSLARQGGHSPLHF.

The V and J genes are TRBV6-2 or TRBV6-3 and TRBJ1-1, with D unresolved. Germline-derived CDR1 and CDR2 are MNHEY and SVGEGT. The CDR3 is 12 residues long. Trimming took off 6 bases at V and 5 bases at J, with 10 bases between the two ends. CDR3 sequence reads: CASRYEGTEAFF. Written as DNA, the CDR3 is TGTGCCAGCAGATATGAAGGGACTGAAGCTTTCTTT.

A word on this clonotype: This may come from a read error, since a much larger clone is one base off. The chain recombines TRBV11-2 with TRBJ2-2, with 9 bases identical to TRBD1. Germline V lookup: CDR1 SGHAT, CDR2 FQNNGV. The CDR3 runs to 16 residues. The CDR3 spells CASSLWDRVLTGVLFF. DNA for the CDR3: TGTGCCAGCAGCTTATGGGACAGGGTTCTCACCGGGGTGCTGTTTTTT.

The chain's CDR3 is CASSQGTYNTEAFF. In DNA form, the CDR3 reads TGCGCCAGCAGCCAAGGGACTTACAACACTGAAGCTTTCTTT. The V gene is TRBV4-3, the J gene TRBJ1-1; unclear D gene. V shed 1 base and J shed 2 bases, with 8 bases lying between them. Germline loops: CDR1 LGHNA, CDR2 YSLEER. This CDR3 region has 14 residues.

This clonotype was detected a few times. This sequence joins TRBV7-2 and TRBJ1-5; TRBD1 might be the D (5 bases). CDR1 is SGHTA, CDR2 FQGNSA, per germline. The CDR3 totals 18 residues. V lost 5 bases and J 2 bases, leaving 22 bases between the germline ends. The chain's CDR3 is CASSPAYGGGGGNQPQHF. The DNA for the CDR3 is TGTGCCAGCAGCCCAGCGTATGGGGGGGGAGGTGGCAATCAGCCCCAGCATTTT.

This clonotype was recorded at least ten times. J is TRBJ2-3 and V is TRBV6-5; D unclear. CDR1 MNHEY and CDR2 SVGAGI come from the germline V gene. This CDR3 region has 15 residues. V was clipped by 3 bases and J by 2 bases, with 12 bases between them. CDR3 amino acids: CASSYSSSVTDTQYF. In DNA, the CDR3 is TGTGCCAGCAGTTATTCGAGCAGCGTCACAGATACGCAGTATTTT.

The chain uses TRBV7-9 and TRBJ1-1; D is uncertain. There are 13 residues in the CDR3. Germline V lookup: CDR1 SEHNR, CDR2 FQNEAQ (reference sequence). Trimming took 5 bases from V and 7 from J, leaving 14 bases between them. For the CDR3, the DNA is TGTGCCAGCAGCCCGAACGGCAAGAGTGAAGCTTTCTTT. It specifies CASSPNGKSEAFF.

The V gene is TRBV6-2 or TRBV6-3, the J gene TRBJ2-2; D is undetermined. The ends were cut back, 5 bases at V and 2 bases at J, with 6 bases in the middle. There are 13 residues in the CDR3. CDR1 is MNHEY and CDR2 is SVGEGT in the germline V gene. CDR3 nucleotides: TGTGCCAGCAGTACCCATAACACCGGGGAGCTGTTTTTT. Residues: CASSTHNTGELFF.

V is TRBV7-9 and J is TRBJ2-5; 8 positions match TRBD2. The CDR3 is made up of 15 amino acids. Germline CDR1 reads SEHNR; CDR2 reads FQNEAQ (reference sequence). Trimming removed 5 bases from V and 2 bases from J; junction bases left unmatched: 7. The CDR3 is CASSPPSGRQETQYF. In DNA, the CDR3 is TGTGCCAGCAGCCCACCCAGCGGGAGACAAGAGACCCAGTACTTC.

V is TRBV20-1 and J is TRBJ1-2; D remains unclear. Looked up from germline, CDR1 is DFQATT and CDR2 is SNEGSKA (reference sequence). CDR3 length equals 13 residues. V shed 0 bases and J shed 0 bases, with 5 bases lying between them. The CDR3: CSARDYANYGYTF. In DNA form, the CDR3 reads TGCAGTGCTAGAGATTACGCTAACTATGGCTACACCTTC.

This clonotype was observed a few times. The chain is built from TRBV7-9 and TRBJ1-2; D gene unclear. Germline CDR1 SEHNR, CDR2 FQNEAQ (reference sequence). Trimming cost V 2 bases and J 4 bases, with 11 bases left between them. This CDR3 spans 14 amino acids. The CDR3 loop reads CASSLLEEGYGYTF. DNA of the CDR3: TGTGCCAGCAGCTTATTGGAGGAGGGCTATGGCTACACCTTC.

The chain carries TRBV7-9 and TRBJ2-1, with 9 bases that match TRBD1. The CDR3 length is 14 residues. Germline CDR1 reads SEHNR; CDR2 reads FQNEAQ (reference sequence). V trimming: 5 bases; J trimming: 10 bases; junction bases outside the gene matches: 9. CDR3 DNA sequence: TGTGCCAGCAGCCACGGACAGGGGCTAGAGGAGCAGTTCTTC. This codes for CASSHGQGLEEQFF.

About this clonotype: An end of the junction differs from the germline gene, which may be a read error. The chain combines TRBV3-1 with TRBJ2-5, with 7 nucleotides matching TRBD1. CDR1 is LGHDT and CDR2 is YNNKEL in the germline V gene (reference sequence). The CDR3 extends over 14 amino acids. CDR3 sequence: CASNQGTGEETQYF. Written as DNA, the CDR3 is TGTGCCAGCAACCAAGGAACAGGGGAGGAGACCCAGTACTTC.

The sample holds a few counts of this clonotype. V gene TRBV19 combines with J gene TRBJ1-3, with a weak D call TRBD1 (5 bases). The V and J ends lost 6 bases and 0 bases respectively, with 12 bases between them. The CDR3 is made up of 15 amino acids. The germline V gene has CDR1 LNHDA and CDR2 SQIVND (reference sequence). The CDR3 spells CASSHQGSSGNTIYF. The CDR3, as DNA: TGTGCCAGTAGCCATCAGGGAAGCTCTGGAAACACCATATATTTT.

The chain recombines TRBV7-2 with TRBJ1-1; D call uncertain. CDR1 SGHTA and CDR2 FQGNSA come from the germline V gene. The CDR3 is 13 residues long. The V end was cut by 5 bases, the J end by 4 bases, with 11 bases between. The CDR3 coding sequence is TGTGCCAGCAGCCCCGCCTGGGGCACTGAAGCTTTCTTT. Translating it yields CASSPAWGTEAFF.

The chain employs TRBV6-8 and TRBJ1-3, with D unclear. CDR3 length equals 15 residues. The germline V gene encodes CDR1 MNHGY and CDR2 SAAAGT. Trimming pared 0 bases from V and 1 base from J, leaving 7 bases between. CDR3 region: CASSYSRHSGNTIYF. As DNA, the CDR3 is TGTGCCAGCAGTTACTCGCGGCATTCTGGAAACACCATATATTTT.

The genes are TRBV19 and TRBJ1-5, with D perhaps TRBD1 (6 bases). Germline CDR1 LNHDA, CDR2 SQIVND (reference sequence). The CDR3 extends over 14 amino acids. Deletions cut 5 bases from V and 7 bases from J, with 15 bases between. The CDR3 DNA is TGTGCCAGTAGTTGGGACACAGGGAACCAGCCCCAGCATTTT. As protein: CASSWDTGNQPQHF. Supplemented by reference TRBV19 and TRBJ1-5, the full variable domain reads DGGITQSPKYLFRKEGQNVTLSCEQNLNHDAMYWYRQDPGQGLRLIYYSQIVNDFQKGDIAEGYSVSREKKESFPLTVTSAQKNPTAFYLCASSWDTGNQPQHFGDGTRLSIL.

J is TRBJ1-2 and V is TRBV4-1; possibly TRBD1 for D (5 bases). V was pared by 2 bases and J by 7 bases, with 11 bases between. CDR3 length: 13 residues. Per germline, CDR1 MGHRA and CDR2 YSYEKL. CDR3 sequence (DNA): TGCGCCAGCAGCCAATTCCAGGGACTTGGCTACACCTTC. Protein: CASSQFQGLGYTF.

The chain combines TRBV7-9 with TRBJ1-2, with 7 bases that match TRBD1. Germline values: CDR1 SEHNR, CDR2 FQNEAQ (reference sequence). The CDR3 contains 14 residues. With V trimmed by 5 bases and J by 8 bases, 11 bases remained unmatched. The DNA for the CDR3 is TGTGCCAGCAGCCCAGGGACAGTGTGGGACGGCTACACCTTC. This sequence encodes CASSPGTVWDGYTF.

The chain joins TRBV7-9 to TRBJ1-5; D gene uncertain. CDR1 and CDR2 from the germline V gene are SEHNR and FQNEAQ (reference sequence). The CDR3 loop spans 15 amino acids. Deletions cut 4 bases from V and 3 bases from J, with 13 bases between. CDR3 region: CASSSPREANQPQHF. CDR3 sequence (DNA): TGTGCCAGCAGCTCCCCACGGGAAGCCAATCAGCCCCAGCATTTT.